The clone carrying this TCR beta chain showed up just a few times. Its antigen is not identified. CDR1 and CDR2 from the germline V gene are SGHNT and YENEEA. The V end was cut by 5 bases, the J end by 10 bases, with 12 bases between. This CDR3 comprises 12 residues. The entry originates in a study of T-cell memory formation after mild COVID-19. Whole-study context: The two donors had largely donor-specific TCR clusters. General study results and limits: Contracting CD4+ clones were located mainly in CM and EM, and CD8+ clones in EMRA. Prior to infection, memory already included some responding clones, suggesting cross-reactive memory joined.

From 5'RACE with constant-segment primers came TCR alpha and TCR beta cDNA libraries that carried sample barcodes and UMIs. One entry per CDR3 protein results from TCRdb running MiXCR on the 5' RACE reads. The sample includes 450,000 to 650,000 distinct CDR3 sequences, about a sixth seen only once; the top ten take more than 10%. The clonotype comes from an adult woman who had mild COVID-19 (a few samples of this study predate the infection). Cell type and time point are not known. The chain employs TRBV11-3 and TRBJ2-1; D not resolved. Sequenced input: PBMCs or a T cell subset sorted from them (not recorded which). The CDR3 loop is CASSPGKEEQFF. The DNA for the CDR3 is TGTGCCAGCAGCCCTGGAAAGGAGGAGCAGTTCTTC. Based on the CDR3 plus reference TRBV11-3 and TRBJ2-1, the full variable domain is EAGVVQSPRYKIIEKKQPVAFWCNPISGHNTLYWYLQNLGQGPELLIRYENEEAVDDSQLPKDRFSAERLKGVDSTLKIQPAELGDSAVYLCASSPGKEEQFFGPGTRLTVL.